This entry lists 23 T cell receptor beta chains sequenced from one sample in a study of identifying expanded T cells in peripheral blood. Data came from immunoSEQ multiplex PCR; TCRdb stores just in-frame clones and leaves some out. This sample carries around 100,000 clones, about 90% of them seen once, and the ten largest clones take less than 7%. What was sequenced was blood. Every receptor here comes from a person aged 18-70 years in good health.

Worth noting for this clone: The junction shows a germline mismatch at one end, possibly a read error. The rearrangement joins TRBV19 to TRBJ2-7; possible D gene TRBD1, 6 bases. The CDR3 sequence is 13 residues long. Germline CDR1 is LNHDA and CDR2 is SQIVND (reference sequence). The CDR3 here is CASSIAPHQGQDF. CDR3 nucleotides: TGTGCCAGTAGTATAGCTCCCCATCAGGGGCAGGACTTC. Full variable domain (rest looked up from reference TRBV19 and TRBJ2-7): DGGITQSPKYLFRKEGQNVTLSCEQNLNHDAMYWYRQDPGQGLRLIYYSQIVNDFQKGDIAEGYSVSREKKESFPLTVTSAQKNPTAFYLCASSIAPHQGQDFGPGTRLTVT.

The CDR3 is CASSQGDRDKQTQYF. CDR3 DNA sequence: TGCGCCAGCAGCCAAGGGGACAGGGATAAGCAGACCCAGTACTTC. The rearrangement uses TRBV4-1 and TRBJ2-5; 9 nucleotides line up with TRBD1. Germline-derived CDR1 and CDR2 are MGHRA and YSYEKL. The CDR3 has 15 amino acids. Losses at the gene ends were 1 base for V and 6 bases for J; bases not matched to a gene: 6.

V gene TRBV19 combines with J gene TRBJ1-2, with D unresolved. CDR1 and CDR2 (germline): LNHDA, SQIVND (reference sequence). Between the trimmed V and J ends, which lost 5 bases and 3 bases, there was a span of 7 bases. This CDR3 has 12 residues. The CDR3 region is CASSVQDYGYTF. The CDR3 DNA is TGTGCCAGTAGTGTACAAGACTATGGCTACACCTTC. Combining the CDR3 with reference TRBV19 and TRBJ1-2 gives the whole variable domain DGGITQSPKYLFRKEGQNVTLSCEQNLNHDAMYWYRQDPGQGLRLIYYSQIVNDFQKGDIAEGYSVSREKKESFPLTVTSAQKNPTAFYLCASSVQDYGYTFGSGTRLTVV.

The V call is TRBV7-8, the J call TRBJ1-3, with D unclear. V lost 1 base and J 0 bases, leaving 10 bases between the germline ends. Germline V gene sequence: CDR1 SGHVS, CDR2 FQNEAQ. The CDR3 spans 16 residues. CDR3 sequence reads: CASSLGVLSSGNTIYF. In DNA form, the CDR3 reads TGTGCCAGCAGCTTAGGGGTTCTGTCCTCTGGAAACACCATATATTTT. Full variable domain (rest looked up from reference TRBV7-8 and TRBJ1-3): GAGVSQSPRYKVAKRGQDVALRCDPISGHVSLFWYQQALGQGPEFLTYFQNEAQLDKSGLPSDRFFAERPEGSVSTLKIQRTQQEDSAVYLCASSLGVLSSGNTIYFGEGSWLTVV.

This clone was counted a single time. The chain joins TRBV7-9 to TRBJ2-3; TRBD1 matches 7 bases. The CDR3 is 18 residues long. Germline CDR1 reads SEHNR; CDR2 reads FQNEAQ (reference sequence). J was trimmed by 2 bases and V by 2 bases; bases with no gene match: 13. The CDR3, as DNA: TGTGCCAGCAGCTTATACGAGCCCCGGGACAGAAACACAGATACGCAGTATTTT. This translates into CASSLYEPRDRNTDTQYF. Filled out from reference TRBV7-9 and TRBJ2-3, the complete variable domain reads DTGVSQNPRHKITKRGQNVTFRCDPISEHNRLYWYRQTLGQGPEFLTYFQNEAQLEKSRLLSDRFSAERPKGSFSTLEIQRTEQGDSAMYLCASSLYEPRDRNTDTQYFGPGTRLTVL.

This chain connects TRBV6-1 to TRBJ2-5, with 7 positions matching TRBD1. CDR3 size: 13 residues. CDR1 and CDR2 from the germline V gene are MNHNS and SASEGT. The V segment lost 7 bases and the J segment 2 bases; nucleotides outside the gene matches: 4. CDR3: CASINRGQETQYF. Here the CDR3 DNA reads TGTGCCAGCATCAACAGGGGACAAGAGACCCAGTACTTC.

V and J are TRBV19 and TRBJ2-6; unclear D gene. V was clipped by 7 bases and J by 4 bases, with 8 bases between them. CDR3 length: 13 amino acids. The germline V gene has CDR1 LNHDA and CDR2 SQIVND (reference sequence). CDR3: CASTSLGANVLTF. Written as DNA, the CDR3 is TGTGCCAGTACGTCCTTAGGGGCCAACGTCCTGACTTTC.

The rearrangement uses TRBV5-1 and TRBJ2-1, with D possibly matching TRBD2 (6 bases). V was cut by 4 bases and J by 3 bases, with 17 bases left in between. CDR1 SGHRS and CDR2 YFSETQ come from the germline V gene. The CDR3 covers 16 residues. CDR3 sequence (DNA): TGCGCCAGCAGCCCCGGGAGTAGCGGCCTCTACAATGAGCAGTTCTTC. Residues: CASSPGSSGLYNEQFF.

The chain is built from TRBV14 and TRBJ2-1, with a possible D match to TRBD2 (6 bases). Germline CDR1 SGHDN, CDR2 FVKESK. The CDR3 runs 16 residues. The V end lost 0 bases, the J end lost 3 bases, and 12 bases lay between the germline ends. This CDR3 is CASSQDLAEIYNEQFF. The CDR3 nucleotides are TGTGCCAGCAGCCAAGATTTAGCGGAAATCTACAATGAGCAGTTCTTC.

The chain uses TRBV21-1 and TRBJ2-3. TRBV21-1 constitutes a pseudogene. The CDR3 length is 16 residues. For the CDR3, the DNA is TGTGCCAGCAGCAAAGCCGGACGGTCCAGCACAGATACGCAGTATTTT. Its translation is CASSKAGRSSTDTQYF.

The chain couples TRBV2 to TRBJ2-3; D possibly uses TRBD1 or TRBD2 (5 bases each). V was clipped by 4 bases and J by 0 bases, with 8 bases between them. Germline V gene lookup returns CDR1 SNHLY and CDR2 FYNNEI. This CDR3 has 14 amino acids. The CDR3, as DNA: TGTGCCAGCAGTGGGGACCCCAGCACAGATACGCAGTATTTT. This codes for CASSGDPSTDTQYF.

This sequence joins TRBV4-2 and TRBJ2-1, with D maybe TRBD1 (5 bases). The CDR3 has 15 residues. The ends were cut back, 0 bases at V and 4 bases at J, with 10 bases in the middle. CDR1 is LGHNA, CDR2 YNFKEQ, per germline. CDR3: CASSQEGRQYNEQFF. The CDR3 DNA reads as TGTGCCAGCAGCCAAGAGGGCAGACAGTACAATGAGCAGTTCTTC.

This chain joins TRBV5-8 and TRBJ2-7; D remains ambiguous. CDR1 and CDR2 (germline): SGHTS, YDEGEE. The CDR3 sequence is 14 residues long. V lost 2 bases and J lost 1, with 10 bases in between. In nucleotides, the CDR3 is TGTGCCAGCAGCTTTGGGCCTCTGTCCTACGAGCAGTACTTC. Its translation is CASSFGPLSYEQYF.

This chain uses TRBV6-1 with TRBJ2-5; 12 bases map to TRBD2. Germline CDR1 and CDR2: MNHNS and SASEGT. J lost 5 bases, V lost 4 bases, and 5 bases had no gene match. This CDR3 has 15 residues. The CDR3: CASSASGGATETQYF. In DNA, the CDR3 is TGTGCCAGCAGTGCTAGCGGGGGGGCCACCGAGACCCAGTACTTC.

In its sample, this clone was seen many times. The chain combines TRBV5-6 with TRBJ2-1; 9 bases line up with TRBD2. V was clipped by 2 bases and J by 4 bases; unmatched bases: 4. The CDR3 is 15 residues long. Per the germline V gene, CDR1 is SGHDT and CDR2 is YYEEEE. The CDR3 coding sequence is TGTGCCAGCAGCTTTATCCTAGCGGGATACAATGAGCAGTTCTTC. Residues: CASSFILAGYNEQFF.

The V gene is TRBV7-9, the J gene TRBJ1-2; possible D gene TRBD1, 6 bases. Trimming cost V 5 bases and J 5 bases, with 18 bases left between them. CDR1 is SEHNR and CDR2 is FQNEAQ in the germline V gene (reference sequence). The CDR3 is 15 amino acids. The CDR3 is CASSIAGGEPYGYTF. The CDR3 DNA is TGTGCCAGCAGCATCGCTGGGGGCGAGCCTTATGGCTACACCTTC. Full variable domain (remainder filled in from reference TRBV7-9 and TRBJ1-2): DTGVSQNPRHKITKRGQNVTFRCDPISEHNRLYWYRQTLGQGPEFLTYFQNEAQLEKSRLLSDRFSAERPKGSFSTLEIQRTEQGDSAMYLCASSIAGGEPYGYTFGSGTRLTVV.

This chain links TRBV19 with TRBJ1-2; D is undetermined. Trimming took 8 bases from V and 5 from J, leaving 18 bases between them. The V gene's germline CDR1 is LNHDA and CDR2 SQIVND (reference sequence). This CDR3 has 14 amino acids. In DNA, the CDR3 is TGTGCCAGTTTCGGAGGGTCCCCGGGGTATGGCTACACCTTC. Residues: CASFGGSPGYGYTF.

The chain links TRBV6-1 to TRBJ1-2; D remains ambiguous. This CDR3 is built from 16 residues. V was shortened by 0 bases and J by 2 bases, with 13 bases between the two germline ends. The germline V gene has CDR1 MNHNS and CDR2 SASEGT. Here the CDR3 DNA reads TGTGCCAGCAGTGAAGCCACGGCCTTCAAGAACTATGGCTACACCTTC. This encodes CASSEATAFKNYGYTF.

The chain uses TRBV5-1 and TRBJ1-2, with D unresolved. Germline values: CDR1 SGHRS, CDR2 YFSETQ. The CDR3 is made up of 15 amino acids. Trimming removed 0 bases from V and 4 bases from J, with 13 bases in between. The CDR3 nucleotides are TGCGCCAGCAGCTTGGATCGGGCCTCTAGCTATGGCTACACCTTC. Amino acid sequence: CASSLDRASSYGYTF.

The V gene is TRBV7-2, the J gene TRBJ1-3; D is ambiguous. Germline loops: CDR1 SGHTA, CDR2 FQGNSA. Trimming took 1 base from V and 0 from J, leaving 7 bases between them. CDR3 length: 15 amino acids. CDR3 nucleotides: TGTGCCAGCAGCTTAGATCCCAGCTCTGGAAACACCATATATTTT. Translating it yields CASSLDPSSGNTIYF.

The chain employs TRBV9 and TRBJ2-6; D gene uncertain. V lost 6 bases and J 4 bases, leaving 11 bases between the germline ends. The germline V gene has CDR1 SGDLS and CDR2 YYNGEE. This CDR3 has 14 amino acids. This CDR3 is CASTRFPGANVLTF. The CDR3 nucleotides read TGTGCCAGCACAAGGTTTCCCGGGGCCAACGTCCTGACTTTC.

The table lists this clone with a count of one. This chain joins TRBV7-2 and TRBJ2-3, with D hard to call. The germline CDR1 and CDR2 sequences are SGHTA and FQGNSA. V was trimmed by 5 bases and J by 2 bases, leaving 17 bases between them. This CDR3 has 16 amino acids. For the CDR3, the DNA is TGTGCCAGCAGCCCGAACTACGGCAGGCTCACAGATACGCAGTATTTT. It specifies CASSPNYGRLTDTQYF.

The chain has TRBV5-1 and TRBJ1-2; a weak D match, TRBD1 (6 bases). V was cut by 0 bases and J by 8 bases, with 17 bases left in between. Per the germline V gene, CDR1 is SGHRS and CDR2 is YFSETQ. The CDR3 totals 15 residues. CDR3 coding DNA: TGCGCCAGCAGCTTGGCCATGGGGGCAGGGGACGGCTACACCTTC. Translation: CASSLAMGAGDGYTF.